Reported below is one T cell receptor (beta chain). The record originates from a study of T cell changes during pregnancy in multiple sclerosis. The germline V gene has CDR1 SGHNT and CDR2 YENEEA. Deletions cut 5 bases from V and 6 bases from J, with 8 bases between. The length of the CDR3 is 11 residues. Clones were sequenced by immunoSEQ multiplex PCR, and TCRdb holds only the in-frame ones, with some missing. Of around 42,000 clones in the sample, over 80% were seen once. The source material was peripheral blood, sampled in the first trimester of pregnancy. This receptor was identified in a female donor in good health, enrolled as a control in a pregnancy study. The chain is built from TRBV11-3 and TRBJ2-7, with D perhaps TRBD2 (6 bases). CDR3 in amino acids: CASSRGGEQYF. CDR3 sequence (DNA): TGTGCCAGCAGCAGGGGAGGCGAGCAGTACTTC.